The entry below describes one TCR beta chain. What it recognizes is unknown. The time point: week 5, during vaccination. Every single dose of the vaccine, 300 ug of mutant IDH1 20-mer peptide, came with topical imiquimod. This entry belongs to a study of a mutant IDH1 vaccine in newly diagnosed glioma. Study background: Commencement of vaccination occurred 4-6 weeks following radiotherapy alone, or concurrently with temozolomide cycles.

Findings of the study overall: Vaccine-induced responses were seen in more than 90% of patients, spanning several MHC alleles. There seemed to be no relation between pseudoprogression and changes in top peripheral T cell clonotypes.

The CDR3 covers 17 residues. V was clipped by 6 bases and J by 0 bases; unmatched bases: 7. Germline V gives CDR1 LNHDA, CDR2 SQIVND (reference sequence). The table came from immunoSEQ multiplex PCR; TCRdb's copy has only in-frame clones and leaves some out. The sample consists of about 38,000 clones, about 80% of them appearing once. The source material was PBMCs, sampled from a glioma patient whose treatment included an IDH1 peptide vaccine. This receptor was taken from a man in his forties with glioma. This chain connects TRBV19 to TRBJ2-6; 8 positions agree with TRBD1. The chain's CDR3 is CASSDRTGHSGANVLTF. CDR3 nucleotide sequence: TGTGCCAGTAGCGACAGGACAGGGCACTCTGGGGCCAACGTCCTGACTTTC.